Below are 25 T cell receptor beta chains sequenced from a single sample in a study of control samples from healthy donors and cancer patients. Libraries were prepared by immunoSEQ multiplex PCR; TCRdb keeps only in-frame clonotypes and omits some of them. The table has around 130,000 clones, 89% seen once; the top ten hold about two fifths. The source material was blood. The origin of the receptors is a man between 45 and 60 years old in good health.

This clone was seen a few times. Here the CDR3 reads CASSPRDRGNSPLHF. CDR3 DNA: TGTGCCAGCTCGCCTCGGGACAGGGGAAATTCACCCCTCCACTTT. The chain recombines TRBV18 with TRBJ1-6, with TRBD1 identical over 10 bases. Trimming at V came to 6 bases and at J to 7 bases, leaving 6 bases not matched to a gene. Per the germline V gene, CDR1 is KGHSH and CDR2 is LQKENI. The CDR3 runs to 15 residues.

The chain links TRBV5-4 to TRBJ2-5; D uncertain. The CDR3 is made up of 14 amino acids. Germline-derived CDR1 and CDR2 are SGHNT and YYREEE (reference sequence). V dropped 4 bases and J dropped 5 bases, with 15 bases sitting between them. CDR3 loop: CASSTRTDGETQYF. The CDR3 bases are TGTGCCAGCAGCACCCGGACGGACGGGGAGACCCAGTACTTC.

The rearrangement uses TRBV5-1 and TRBJ2-3, with D perhaps being TRBD1 or TRBD2 (6 bases each). Trimming took off 1 base at V and 2 bases at J, with 11 bases between the two ends. From germline, CDR1 is SGHRS and CDR2 YFSETQ. The CDR3 spans 15 residues. The CDR3: CASSLPRGPTDTQYF. CDR3 coding DNA: TGCGCCAGCAGCTTGCCTCGGGGGCCCACAGATACGCAGTATTTT. The full variable domain, completed using reference TRBV5-1 and TRBJ2-3, is KAGVTQTPRYLIKTRGQQVTLSCSPISGHRSVSWYQQTPGQGLQFLFEYFSETQRNKGNFPGRFSGRQFSNSRSEMNVSTLELGDSALYLCASSLPRGPTDTQYFGPGTRLTVL.

The chain links TRBV4-1 to TRBJ2-5; D may match TRBD1 or TRBD2 (6 bases each). CDR1 is MGHRA, CDR2 YSYEKL, per germline. V lost 0 bases and J lost 1, with 15 bases in between. This CDR3 has 17 residues. The CDR3 nucleotides read TGCGCCAGCAGCCAAGATCCGACGGGGGCCCTCCAAGAGACCCAGTACTTC. It is translated as CASSQDPTGALQETQYF.

This clone is medium-sized (0.01 to 0.1%) by share. The chain carries TRBV29-1 and TRBJ1-4, with D unclear. V was pared by 5 bases and J by 5 bases, with 12 bases between. Germline values: CDR1 SQVTM, CDR2 ANQGSEA. The CDR3 covers 13 residues. CDR3 sequence reads: CSVHETVNEKLFF. The CDR3 bases are TGCAGCGTTCATGAGACTGTCAATGAAAAACTGTTTTTT.

The V call is TRBV4-2, the J call TRBJ1-3; possibly TRBD1 for D (5 bases). This CDR3 comprises 15 residues. V dropped 0 bases and J dropped 3 bases, with 9 bases sitting between them. Germline V gives CDR1 LGHNA, CDR2 YNFKEQ. CDR3 DNA sequence: TGTGCCAGCAGCCAAGATCGGCAGGGTGGAAACACCATATATTTT. It yields the protein CASSQDRQGGNTIYF.

This chain connects TRBV4-3 to TRBJ1-6, with D unresolved. The CDR3 is 18 amino acids. Germline V CDR1 and CDR2: LGHNA, YSLEER. The V and J ends lost 2 bases and 0 bases respectively, with 14 bases between them. Here the CDR3 DNA reads TGCGCCAGCAGCCAAAGACATATCGGGAACTCCTATAATTCACCCCTCCACTTT. Encoded protein: CASSQRHIGNSYNSPLHF.

V is TRBV12-3 or TRBV12-4 and J is TRBJ2-3; D gene uncertain. CDR3 length: 12 amino acids. The V gene lost 3 bases and the J gene lost 2 bases, with 3 bases spanning the gap. CDR3: CASSFNTDTQYF. The CDR3 coding sequence is TGTGCCAGCAGTTTCAACACAGATACGCAGTATTTT.

This sequence joins TRBV25-1 and TRBJ1-3, with no clear D. The V end was cut by 2 bases, the J end by 0 bases, with 8 bases between. The CDR3 runs to 15 residues. Germline-derived CDR1 and CDR2 are MGHDK and SYGVNS. CDR3 residues: CASSEPLDSGNTIYF. CDR3 nucleotides: TGTGCCAGCAGTGAACCGTTAGACTCTGGAAACACCATATATTTT.

The chain combines TRBV9 with TRBJ2-7; tentative D call: TRBD1 (6 bases). CDR3 length equals 15 residues. Germline CDR1 reads SGDLS; CDR2 reads YYNGEE. Trimming removed 0 bases from V and 3 bases from J, with 13 bases in between. CDR3 bases: TGTGCCAGCAGCGTAGGTCAGACAGGACACTACGAGCAGTACTTC. Translated, it gives CASSVGQTGHYEQYF.

The genes are TRBV7-6 and TRBJ2-5; 15 bases are shared with TRBD2. The CDR3 contains 17 residues. The V gene end was trimmed by 5 bases and the J gene end by 0 bases; junction bases not matched to a gene: 4. In germline, CDR1 is SGHVS, CDR2 FNYEAQ. The CDR3 here is CASSLGTSGGNQETQYF. In DNA form, the CDR3 reads TGTGCCAGCAGCCTCGGGACTAGCGGGGGGAACCAAGAGACCCAGTACTTC. Looking up the rest from reference TRBV7-6 and TRBJ2-5 gives the full variable domain: GAGVSQSPRYKVTKRGQDVALRCDPISGHVSLYWYRQALGQGPEFLTYFNYEAQQDKSGLPNDRFSAERPEGSISTLTIQRTEQRDSAMYRCASSLGTSGGNQETQYFGPGTRLLVL.

The CDR3 is CATSGQGARDEQFF. CDR3 nucleotide sequence: TGTGCCACCAGCGGACAGGGGGCGAGGGATGAGCAGTTCTTC. This chain links TRBV24-1 with TRBJ2-1, with TRBD1 identical over 11 bases. The CDR3 loop spans 14 amino acids. Per the germline V gene, CDR1 is KGHDR and CDR2 is SFDVKD. J lost 8 bases, V lost 7 bases, and 6 bases had no gene match.

The chain joins TRBV6-6 to TRBJ1-4, with D maybe TRBD1 (6 bases). Deletions cut 7 bases from V and 5 bases from J, with 11 bases between. Per the germline V gene, CDR1 is MNHNY and CDR2 is SVGAGI (reference sequence). There are 13 residues in the CDR3. CDR3 loop: CASTGQPNEKLFF. The CDR3 DNA follows: TGTGCCAGCACCGGACAGCCCAATGAAAAACTGTTTTTT.

The rearrangement uses TRBV25-1 and TRBJ1-1; D is ambiguous. CDR1 is MGHDK, CDR2 SYGVNS, per germline. The CDR3 runs to 13 residues. The V end lost 1 base, the J end lost 4 bases, and 7 bases lay between the germline ends. The CDR3 DNA follows: TGTGCCAGCAGTGAATCTCAGATCACTGAAGCTTTCTTT. This translates into CASSESQITEAFF.

For this clone: One junction end disagrees with the germline gene, perhaps due to a read error. The gene calls are TRBV3-1 (or the pseudogene TRBV3-2) and TRBJ2-1; D might be TRBD2 (5 bases). CDR1 LGHDT and CDR2 YNNKEL come from the germline V gene (reference sequence). The CDR3 totals 12 residues. The CDR3 DNA is TGTGCCAGCAGTCAAGGATCGGGGGAGCAGTTCTTC. The encoded protein is CASSQGSGEQFF.

V is TRBV15 and J is TRBJ2-7; 8 bases fit TRBD2. V lost 1 base, J lost 1 base, and 6 bases stayed unmatched. Germline V CDR1 and CDR2: LNHNV, YYDKDF (reference sequence). The CDR3 length is 16 residues. CDR3 nucleotides: TGTGCCACCAGCAGAGTCACAGGGACTAGTTCCTACGAGCAGTACTTC. Translating it yields CATSRVTGTSSYEQYF.

The chain employs TRBV19 and TRBJ1-4; D may be TRBD1 (5 bases). The CDR3 covers 15 residues. The germline V gene has CDR1 LNHDA and CDR2 SQIVND (reference sequence). Between the trimmed V and J ends, which lost 6 bases and 4 bases, there was a span of 15 bases. The CDR3 here is CASSGSGLSNEKLFF. In DNA, the CDR3 is TGTGCCAGTAGCGGGTCGGGGCTCAGTAATGAAAAACTGTTTTTT.

In nucleotides, the CDR3 is TGCGCCAGCAGACCTGACAGCAATCAGCCCCAGCATTTT. It is translated as CASRPDSNQPQHF. V usage is TRBV5-1 and J usage is TRBJ1-5; D ambiguous. Germline values: CDR1 SGHRS, CDR2 YFSETQ. The CDR3 covers 13 residues. Trimming removed 5 bases at V and 1 base at J, with 7 bases between.

This sequence joins TRBV5-1 and TRBJ1-2; no clear D gene. Germline V lookup: CDR1 SGHRS, CDR2 YFSETQ. The CDR3 consists of 14 residues. The V gene lost 4 bases and the J gene lost 0 bases, with 10 bases spanning the gap. CDR3 in amino acids: CASSPVLANYGYTF. Written as DNA, the CDR3 is TGCGCCAGCAGCCCCGTCCTGGCTAACTATGGCTACACCTTC.

The rearrangement joins TRBV12-3 or TRBV12-4 to TRBJ2-7; D might be TRBD1 (5 bases). This CDR3 has 12 amino acids. Trimming cost V 5 bases and J 6 bases, with 11 bases left between them. This CDR3 reads CASSPQGLEQYF. The CDR3, as DNA: TGTGCCAGCAGTCCTCAGGGCCTCGAGCAGTACTTC.

This rearrangement joins TRBV18 to TRBJ2-1, with 13 bases aligning to TRBD2. This CDR3 is built from 15 residues. Germline V gives CDR1 KGHSH, CDR2 LQKENI. V was clipped by 3 bases and J by 6 bases; unmatched bases: 2. CDR3: CASSPRTSGGNEQFF. In DNA, the CDR3 is TGTGCCAGCTCACCCCGGACTAGCGGGGGCAATGAGCAGTTCTTC.

The V and J genes are TRBV19 and TRBJ1-1; TRBD1 matches at 11 bases. Per the germline V gene, CDR1 is LNHDA and CDR2 is SQIVND (reference sequence). Germline trimming cut 3 bases from V and 5 bases from J; bases unmatched to any gene: 5. The CDR3 extends over 15 amino acids. The CDR3 is CASSIMGQGVTEAFF. Here the CDR3 DNA reads TGTGCCAGTAGTATTATGGGACAGGGGGTTACTGAAGCTTTCTTT.

This chain's CDR3 is CASSPDRNYGYTF. CDR3 nucleotides: TGTGCCAGCAGCCCAGACAGAAACTATGGCTACACCTTC. The chain couples TRBV12-3 or TRBV12-4 to TRBJ1-2; possible D gene TRBD1, 5 bases. V was clipped by 6 bases and J by 2 bases, with 10 bases between them. The CDR3 is 13 amino acids.

A remark on this clone: In the same sample, other DNA sequences code for this CDR3. V gene TRBV4-3 combines with J gene TRBJ2-2, with 12 bases fitting TRBD2. This CDR3 is 18 amino acids long. Germline V gene data show CDR1 as LGHNA and CDR2 as YSLEER. The junction had 3 bases not matched to a gene; V was cut back by 0 bases and J by 1 base. CDR3: CASSQETSGGLNTGELFF. The DNA of the CDR3 is TGCGCCAGCAGCCAAGAAACTAGCGGGGGGCTGAACACCGGGGAGCTGTTTTTT.

The chain combines TRBV20-1 with TRBJ1-3; no clear D. Germline V CDR1 and CDR2: DFQATT, SNEGSKA (reference sequence). The CDR3 runs to 11 residues. Trimming removed 6 bases from V and 2 bases from J, with 5 bases in between. The CDR3 region has the DNA TGCAGTGCGGGAACTGGAAACACCATATATTTT. Amino acids: CSAGTGNTIYF.